This T cell receptor (beta chain) originates from a study of Graves' ophthalmopathy and Graves' hyperthyroidism. Study-wide findings and caveats: With a specificity of 72.22% and a sensitivity of about 71%, the model predicted ophthalmopathy progression.

For this clonotype: The antigen remains undetermined.

Ophthalmopathy donors showed moderate-to-severe activity, CAS ≥3, NOSPECS ≥4 and a duration under 3 months. Germline CDR1 MNHEY, CDR2 SVGAGI. This CDR3 is built from 14 residues. The V end lost 4 bases, the J end lost 5 bases, and 14 bases lay between the germline ends. Amplification targeted the TCR beta CDR3 regions, with RNA transcripts as the source material. First-round RT-PCR used HTBI primers; second-round multiplex PCR followed. MiXCR, run by TCRdb on the multiplex PCR reads, gives a single entry per CDR3 protein. The repertoire holds 200,000 to 250,000 distinct CDR3 sequences, with around 28% as singletons.

This sequence joins TRBV6-5 and TRBJ1-1; tentatively, D is TRBD1 (5 bases). The receptor was derived from a man in his fifties with Graves' ophthalmopathy. Sequences were obtained from peripheral blood. CDR3: CASSLQSGNTEAFF. The CDR3 DNA sequence: TGTGCCAGCAGTTTACAATCAGGGAATACTGAAGCTTTCTTT.